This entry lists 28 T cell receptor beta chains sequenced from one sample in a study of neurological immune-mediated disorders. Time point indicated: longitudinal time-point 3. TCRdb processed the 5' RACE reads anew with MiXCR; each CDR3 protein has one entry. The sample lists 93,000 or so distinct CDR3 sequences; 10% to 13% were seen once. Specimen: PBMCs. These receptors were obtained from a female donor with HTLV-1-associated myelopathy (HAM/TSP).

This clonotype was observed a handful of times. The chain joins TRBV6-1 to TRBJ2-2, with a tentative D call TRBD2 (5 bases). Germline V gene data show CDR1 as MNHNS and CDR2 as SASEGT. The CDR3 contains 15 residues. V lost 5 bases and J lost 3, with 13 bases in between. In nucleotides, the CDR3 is TGTGCCAGCAGTCCCTCAGGAGGTTACACCGGGGAGCTGTTTTTT. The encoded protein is CASSPSGGYTGELFF.

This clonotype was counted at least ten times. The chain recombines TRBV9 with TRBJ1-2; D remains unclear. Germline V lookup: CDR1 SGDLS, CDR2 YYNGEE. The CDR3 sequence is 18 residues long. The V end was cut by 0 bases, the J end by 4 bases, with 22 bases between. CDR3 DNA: TGTGCCAGCAGCGTAGCTAAGCGGTTGTCGGCTAACCTCTATGGCTACACCTTC. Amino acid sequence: CASSVAKRLSANLYGYTF.

This CDR3 is CASSLWWTHGTEAFF. The CDR3 bases are TGTGCCAGCAGTTTATGGTGGACACACGGCACTGAAGCTTTCTTT. This sequence joins TRBV28 and TRBJ1-1; D may be TRBD1 (5 bases). The CDR3 covers 15 residues. Germline V gene data show CDR1 as MDHEN and CDR2 as SYDVKM. The V and J ends lost 0 bases and 4 bases respectively, with 12 bases between them.

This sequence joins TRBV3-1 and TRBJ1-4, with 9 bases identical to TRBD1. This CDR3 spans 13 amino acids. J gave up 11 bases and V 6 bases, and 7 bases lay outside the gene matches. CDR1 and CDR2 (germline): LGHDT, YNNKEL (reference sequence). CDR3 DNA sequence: TGTGCCAGCAGGGGGACAGGGAAGGCGAAACTGTTTTTT. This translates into CASRGTGKAKLFF.

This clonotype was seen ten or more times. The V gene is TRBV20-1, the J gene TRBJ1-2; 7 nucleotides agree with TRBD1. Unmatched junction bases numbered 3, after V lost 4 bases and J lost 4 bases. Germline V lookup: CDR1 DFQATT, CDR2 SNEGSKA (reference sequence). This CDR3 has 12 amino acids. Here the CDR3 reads CSATGQIYGYTF. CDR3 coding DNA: TGCAGTGCTACGGGACAGATCTATGGCTACACCTTC.

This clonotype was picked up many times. The CDR3 protein is CASSLRGNNSPLHF. CDR3 in DNA: TGTGCCAGCAGCTTGAGGGGAAATAATTCACCCCTCCACTTT. The genes are TRBV7-8 and TRBJ1-6; tentatively, D is TRBD1 (5 bases). Germline CDR1 reads SGHVS; CDR2 reads FQNEAQ. The CDR3 is made up of 14 amino acids. V was trimmed by 3 bases and J by 5 bases, leaving 8 bases between them.

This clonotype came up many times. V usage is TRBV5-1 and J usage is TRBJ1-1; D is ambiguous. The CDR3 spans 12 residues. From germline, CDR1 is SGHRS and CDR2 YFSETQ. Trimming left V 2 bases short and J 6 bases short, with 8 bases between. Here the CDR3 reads CASSLEGPEAFF. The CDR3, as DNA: TGCGCCAGCAGCTTAGAGGGCCCTGAAGCTTTCTTT.

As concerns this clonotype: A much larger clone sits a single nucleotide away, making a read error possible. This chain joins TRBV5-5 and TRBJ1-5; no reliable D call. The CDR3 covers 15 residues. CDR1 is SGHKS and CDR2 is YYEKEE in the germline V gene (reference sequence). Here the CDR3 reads CARSLQVDSNQPQHF. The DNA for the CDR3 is TGTGCCAGAAGCTTGCAGGTTGATAGCAATCAGCCCCAGCATTTT.

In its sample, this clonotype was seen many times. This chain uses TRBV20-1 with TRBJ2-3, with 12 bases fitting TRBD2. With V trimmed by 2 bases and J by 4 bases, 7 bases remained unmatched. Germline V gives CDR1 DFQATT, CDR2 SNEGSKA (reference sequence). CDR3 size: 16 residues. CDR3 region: CSARRTSGVQADTQYF. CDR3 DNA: TGCAGTGCTAGACGGACTAGCGGGGTGCAGGCAGATACGCAGTATTTT.

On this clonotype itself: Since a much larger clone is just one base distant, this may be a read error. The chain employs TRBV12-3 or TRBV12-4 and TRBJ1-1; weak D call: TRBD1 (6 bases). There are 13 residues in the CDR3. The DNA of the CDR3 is TGTGTGGCCTATAACAGGGAGAGGACTGAAGCTTTCTTT. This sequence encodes CVAYNRERTEAFF.

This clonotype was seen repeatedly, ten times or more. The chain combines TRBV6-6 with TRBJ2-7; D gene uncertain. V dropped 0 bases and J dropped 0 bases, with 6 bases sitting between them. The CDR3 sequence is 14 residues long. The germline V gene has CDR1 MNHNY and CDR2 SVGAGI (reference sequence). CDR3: CASSYSLSSYEQYF. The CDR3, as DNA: TGTGCCAGCAGTTACTCATTAAGCTCCTACGAGCAGTACTTC.

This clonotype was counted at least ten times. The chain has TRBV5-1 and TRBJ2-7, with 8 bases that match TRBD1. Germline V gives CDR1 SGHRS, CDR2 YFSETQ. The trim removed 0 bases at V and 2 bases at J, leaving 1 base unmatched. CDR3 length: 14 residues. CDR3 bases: TGCGCCAGCAGCTTGGGGACAGGGACCTACGAGCAGTACTTC. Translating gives CASSLGTGTYEQYF.

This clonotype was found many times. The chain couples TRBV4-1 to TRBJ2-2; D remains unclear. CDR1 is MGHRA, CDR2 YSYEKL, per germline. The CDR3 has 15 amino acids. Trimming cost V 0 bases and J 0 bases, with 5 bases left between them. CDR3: CASSQDSSNTGELFF. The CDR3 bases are TGCGCCAGCAGCCAAGATAGTTCGAACACCGGGGAGCTGTTTTTT.

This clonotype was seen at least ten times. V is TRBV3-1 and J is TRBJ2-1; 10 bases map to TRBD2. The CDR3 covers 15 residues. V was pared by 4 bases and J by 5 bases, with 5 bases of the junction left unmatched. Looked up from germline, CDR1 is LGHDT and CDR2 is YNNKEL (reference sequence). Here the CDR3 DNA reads TGTGCCAGCAGCCGTAGCGGGGGGCCCAACAATGAGCAGTTCTTC. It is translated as CASSRSGGPNNEQFF.

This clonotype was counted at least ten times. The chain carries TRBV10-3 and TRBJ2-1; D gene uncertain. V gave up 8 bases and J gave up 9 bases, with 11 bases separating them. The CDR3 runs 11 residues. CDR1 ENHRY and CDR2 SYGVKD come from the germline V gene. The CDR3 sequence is CAIGQHVEQFF. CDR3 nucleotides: TGTGCCATCGGCCAGCATGTTGAGCAGTTCTTC.

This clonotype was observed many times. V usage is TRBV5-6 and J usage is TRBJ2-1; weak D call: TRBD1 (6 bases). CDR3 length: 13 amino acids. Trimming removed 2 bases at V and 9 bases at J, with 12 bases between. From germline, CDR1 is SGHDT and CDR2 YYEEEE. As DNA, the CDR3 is TGTGCCAGCAGCTTACCCGTGGACAGTGAGCAGTTCTTC. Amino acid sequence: CASSLPVDSEQFF.

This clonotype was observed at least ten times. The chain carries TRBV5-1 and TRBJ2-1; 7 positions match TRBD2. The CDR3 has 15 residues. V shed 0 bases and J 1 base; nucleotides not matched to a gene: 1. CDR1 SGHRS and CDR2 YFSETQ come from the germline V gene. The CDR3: CASSLGGGSYNEQFF. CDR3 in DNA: TGCGCCAGCAGCTTGGGCGGGGGATCCTACAATGAGCAGTTCTTC.

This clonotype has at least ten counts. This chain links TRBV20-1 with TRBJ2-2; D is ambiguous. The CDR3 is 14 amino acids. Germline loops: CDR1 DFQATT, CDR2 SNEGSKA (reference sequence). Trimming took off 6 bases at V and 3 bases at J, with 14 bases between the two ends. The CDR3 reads CSAIGPVDTGELFF. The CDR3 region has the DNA TGCAGTGCGATAGGGCCGGTTGACACCGGGGAGCTGTTTTTT.

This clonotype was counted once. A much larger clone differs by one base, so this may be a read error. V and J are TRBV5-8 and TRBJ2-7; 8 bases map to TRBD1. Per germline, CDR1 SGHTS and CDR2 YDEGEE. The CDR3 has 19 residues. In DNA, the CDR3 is TGTTCCAGCAGCTTGACTCCCGGGACAGGTGGCCGAATTGTATACGAGCAGTACTTC. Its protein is CSSSLTPGTGGRIVYEQYF.

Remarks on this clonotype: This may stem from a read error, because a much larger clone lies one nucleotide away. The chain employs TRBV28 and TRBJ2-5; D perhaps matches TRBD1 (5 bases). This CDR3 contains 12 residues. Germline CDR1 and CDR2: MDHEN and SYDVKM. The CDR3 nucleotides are TGTGCCATGGGGCAGAACCAAGATACCCAGTACTTC. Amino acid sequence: CAMGQNQDTQYF.

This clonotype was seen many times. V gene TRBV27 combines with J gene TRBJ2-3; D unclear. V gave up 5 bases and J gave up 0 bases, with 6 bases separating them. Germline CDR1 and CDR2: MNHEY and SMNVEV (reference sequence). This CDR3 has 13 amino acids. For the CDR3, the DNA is TGTGCCAGCAGTCGCCCTAGCACAGATACGCAGTATTTT. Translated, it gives CASSRPSTDTQYF.

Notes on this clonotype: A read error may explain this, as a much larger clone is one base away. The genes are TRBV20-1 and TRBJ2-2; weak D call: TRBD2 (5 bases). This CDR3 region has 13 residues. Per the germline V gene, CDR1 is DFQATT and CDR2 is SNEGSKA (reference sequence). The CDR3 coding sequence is TGCAGTGGAAGGACGGTGTCGACCGGGGAGCAGTTTTTT. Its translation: CSGRTVSTGEQFF.

The CDR3 here is CASRQGSQPQHF. The CDR3 nucleotides are TGTGCCAGCAGACAGGGAAGTCAGCCCCAGCATTTT. The V gene is TRBV28, the J gene TRBJ1-5; D might be TRBD1 (6 bases). CDR3 length: 12 amino acids. The germline V and J ends were trimmed by 6 bases and 6 bases, with 9 bases remaining between them. CDR1 MDHEN and CDR2 SYDVKM come from the germline V gene. The full variable domain, with the rest looked up from reference TRBV28 and TRBJ1-5, is DVKVTQSSRYLVKRTGEKVFLECVQDMDHENMFWYRQDPGLGLRLIYFSYDVKMKEKGDIPEGYSVSREKKERFSLILESASTNQTSMYLCASRQGSQPQHFGDGTRLSIL.

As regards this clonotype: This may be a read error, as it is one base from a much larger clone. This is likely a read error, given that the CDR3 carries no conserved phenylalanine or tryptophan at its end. CDR3 in DNA: TGTGCCAGCAGTTACTCTGGCAGGGGAAGGTCAAGCGAGCAGTACTTA. Its protein product is CASSYSGRGRSSEQYL. The chain recombines TRBV6-5 with TRBJ2-7, with D possibly being TRBD1 (6 bases). The germline V gene encodes CDR1 MNHEY and CDR2 SVGAGI. CDR3 length equals 16 residues. V dropped 0 bases and J dropped 6 bases, with 18 bases sitting between them.

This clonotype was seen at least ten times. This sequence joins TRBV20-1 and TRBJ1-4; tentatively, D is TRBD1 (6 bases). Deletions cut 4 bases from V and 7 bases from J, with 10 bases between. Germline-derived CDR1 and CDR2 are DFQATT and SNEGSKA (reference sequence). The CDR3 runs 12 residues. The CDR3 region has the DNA TGCAGTGCTAAGGGGGTTGGTGAAAAACTGTTTTTT. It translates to CSAKGVGEKLFF.

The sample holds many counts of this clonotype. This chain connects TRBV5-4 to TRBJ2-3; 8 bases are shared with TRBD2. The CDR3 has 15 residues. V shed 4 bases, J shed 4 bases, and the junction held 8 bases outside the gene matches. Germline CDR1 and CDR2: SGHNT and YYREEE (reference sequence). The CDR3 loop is CASSRAGGRPDTQYF. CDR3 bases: TGTGCCAGCAGCCGTGCGGGGGGTAGACCAGATACGCAGTATTTT.

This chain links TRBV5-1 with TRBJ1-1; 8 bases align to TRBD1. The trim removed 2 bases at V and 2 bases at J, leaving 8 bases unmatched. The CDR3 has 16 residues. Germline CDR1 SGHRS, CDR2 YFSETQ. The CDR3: CASSLYGQGLNTEAFF. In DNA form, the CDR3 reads TGCGCCAGCAGCTTATATGGACAGGGCCTAAACACTGAAGCTTTCTTT.

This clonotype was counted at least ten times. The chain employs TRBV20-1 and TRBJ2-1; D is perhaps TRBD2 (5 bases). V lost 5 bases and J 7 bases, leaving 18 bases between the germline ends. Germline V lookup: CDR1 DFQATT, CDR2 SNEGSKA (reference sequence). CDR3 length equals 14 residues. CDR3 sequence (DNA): TGCAGTGCTCCCGGGAAGGGCCAAGGGAATGAGCAGTTCTTC. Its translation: CSAPGKGQGNEQFF.